The entry that follows covers one T cell receptor (beta chain) sequence. The RNA, roughly 0.45 to 1 ug, was put through reverse transcription using random hexamers. TCRdb re-called the immunoSEQ multiplex PCR reads with MiXCR, one entry per CDR3 protein. The repertoire includes more than 130,000 distinct CDR3 sequences, 94% of them detected once, and 0.27% sits in the top ten. From blood CD8+ and CD4+ T cells, TCR beta sequences were generated. The V gene end was trimmed by 5 bases and the J gene end by 3 bases; junction bases not matched to a gene: 4. There are 14 residues in the CDR3. The germline V gene has CDR1 LGHNA and CDR2 YSLEER. This specimen comes from a study of CD8 T cells in Susac syndrome.

The chain recombines TRBV4-3 with TRBJ2-7; 10 bases are a match to TRBD2. The TCR was taken from a human donor in good health. Sequencing was done on a sample of CD8+ T cells from PBMCs. CDR3 residues: CASSASGRFYEQYF. CDR3 DNA: TGCGCCAGCAGCGCTAGCGGGAGATTCTACGAGCAGTACTTC.